This TCR beta chain is drawn from a study of CD8+CD57+ T cells in acquired aplastic anemia. TCR beta VDJ and CDR3 profiles were obtained from a genomic DNA template. TCRdb reanalysed the reads using MiXCR and keeps one entry per CDR3 protein. Of around 150,000 distinct CDR3 sequences listed, less than 60% are singletons. Germline V gene data show CDR1 as DFQATT and CDR2 as SNEGSKA (reference sequence). J lost 6 bases, V lost 2 bases, and 7 bases had no gene match. The CDR3 spans 15 residues. This clonotype was found many times. By flow cytometry, patients selected for sequencing had shown an expansion of CD8+CD57+ cells.

This TCR came from a human donor with aplastic anemia. Sequencing was done on a sample of sorted CD4+, CD8+, or CD8+CD57+ T cells (not recorded which) from PBMCs. This sequence joins TRBV20-1 and TRBJ2-3; TRBD2 matches at 11 bases. The CDR3 nucleotides read TGCAGTGCTAGATCACTAGCGGGAGCCTCTGATACGCAGTATTTT. Residues: CSARSLAGASDTQYF.